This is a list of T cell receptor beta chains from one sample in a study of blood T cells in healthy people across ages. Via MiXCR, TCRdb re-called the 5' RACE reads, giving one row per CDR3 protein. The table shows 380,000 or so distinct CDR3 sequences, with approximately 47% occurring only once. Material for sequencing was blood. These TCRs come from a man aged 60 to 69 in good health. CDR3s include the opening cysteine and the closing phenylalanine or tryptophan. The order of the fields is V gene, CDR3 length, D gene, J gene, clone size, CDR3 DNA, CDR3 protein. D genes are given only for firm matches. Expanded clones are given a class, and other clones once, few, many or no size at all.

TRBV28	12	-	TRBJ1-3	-	TGTGCCAGCAGTGTTTCCGGAAACACCATATATTTT	CASSVSGNTIYF
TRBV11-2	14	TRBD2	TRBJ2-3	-	TGTGCCAGCAGCTTCGCGGGACTACGGGATACGCAGTATTTT	CASSFAGLRDTQYF
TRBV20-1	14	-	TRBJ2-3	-	TGCAGTGCTAGAGGGGGGCGGTACACAGATACGCAGTATTTT	CSARGGRYTDTQYF
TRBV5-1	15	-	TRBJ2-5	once	TGCGCCAGCAGCTTGGTTACGGCATTCCAGGAGACCCAGTACTTC	CASSLVTAFQETQYF
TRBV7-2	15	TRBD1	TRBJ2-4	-	TGTGCCAGCAGCTTGGGGGGACAGGGAGAAGGCATTCAGTACTTC	CASSLGGQGEGIQYF
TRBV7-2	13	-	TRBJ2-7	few	TGTGCCAGCAGCTTAGATAGGGACGGCGAGCAGTACTTC	CASSLDRDGEQYF
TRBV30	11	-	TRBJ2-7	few	TGTGCCTGGAGTGTAAACTACGAGCAGTACTTC	CAWSVNYEQYF
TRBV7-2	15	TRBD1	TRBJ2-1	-	TGTGCCAGCAGCCAGGGACAGGGCCCGTACAATGAGCAGTTCTTC	CASSQGQGPYNEQFF
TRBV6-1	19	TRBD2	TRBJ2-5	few	TGTGCCAGCAGTCCGGGGACTAGCGGGAGGAGAAAGTACCAAGAGACCCAGTACTTC	CASSPGTSGRRKYQETQYF
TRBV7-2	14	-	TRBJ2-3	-	TGTGCCAGCAGCGACACTAGCCACACAGATACGCAGTATTTT	CASSDTSHTDTQYF
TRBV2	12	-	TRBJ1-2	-	TGTGCCAGCAGTGACAGGGCGGGGATATACACCTTC	CASSDRAGIYTF
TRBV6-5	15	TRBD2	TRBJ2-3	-	TGTGCCAGCCGCATTAGCGGGAGCTACACAGATACGCAGTATTTT	CASRISGSYTDTQYF
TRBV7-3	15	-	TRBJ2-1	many	TGTGCCAGCAGCTTCCCAACTAATTCCTACAATGAGCAGTTCTTC	CASSFPTNSYNEQFF
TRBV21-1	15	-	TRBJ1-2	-	TGTGCCAGCAGCAAAGACAGGGGAGGACGCTATGGCTACACCTTC	CASSKDRGGRYGYTF
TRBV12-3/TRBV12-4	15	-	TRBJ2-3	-	TGTGCCAGCAGTTCCATACAGGGTAGCACAGATACGCAGTATTTT	CASSSIQGSTDTQYF